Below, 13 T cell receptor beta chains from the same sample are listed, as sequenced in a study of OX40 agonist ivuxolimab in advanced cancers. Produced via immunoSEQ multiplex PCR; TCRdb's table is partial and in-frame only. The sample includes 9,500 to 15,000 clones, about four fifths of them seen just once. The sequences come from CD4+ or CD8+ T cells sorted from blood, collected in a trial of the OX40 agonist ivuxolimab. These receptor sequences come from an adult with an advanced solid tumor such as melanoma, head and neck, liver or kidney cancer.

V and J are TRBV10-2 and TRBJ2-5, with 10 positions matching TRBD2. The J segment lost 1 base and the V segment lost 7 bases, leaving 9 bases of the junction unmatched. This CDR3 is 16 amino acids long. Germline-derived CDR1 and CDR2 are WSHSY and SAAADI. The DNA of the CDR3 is TGCGCCAGCAACCTCGGACTAGCGGACCCCCAAGAGACCCAGTACTTC. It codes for CASNLGLADPQETQYF.

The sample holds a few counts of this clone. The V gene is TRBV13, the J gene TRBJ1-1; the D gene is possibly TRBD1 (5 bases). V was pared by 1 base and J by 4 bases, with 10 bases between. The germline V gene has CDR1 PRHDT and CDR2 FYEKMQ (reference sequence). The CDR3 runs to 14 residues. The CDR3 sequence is CASSLVGALTEAFF. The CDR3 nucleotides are TGTGCCAGCAGCTTAGTTGGGGCCCTCACTGAAGCTTTCTTT.

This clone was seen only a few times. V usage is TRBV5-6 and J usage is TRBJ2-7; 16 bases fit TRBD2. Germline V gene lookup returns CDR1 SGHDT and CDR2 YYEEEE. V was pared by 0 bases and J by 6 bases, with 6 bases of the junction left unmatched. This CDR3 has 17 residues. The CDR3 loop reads CASSLVGLAGGKGEQYF. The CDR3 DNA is TGTGCCAGCAGCTTGGTGGGACTAGCGGGAGGGAAGGGCGAGCAGTACTTC.

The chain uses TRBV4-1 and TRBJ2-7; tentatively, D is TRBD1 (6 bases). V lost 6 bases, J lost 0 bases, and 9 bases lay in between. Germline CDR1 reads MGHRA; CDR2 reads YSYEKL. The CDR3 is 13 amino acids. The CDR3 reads CASSRDISYEQYF. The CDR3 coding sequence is TGCGCCAGCAGTAGGGACATCTCCTACGAGCAGTACTTC.

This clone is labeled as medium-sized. Here the CDR3 reads CASSRLGTQGEKLFF. CDR3 bases: TGTGCCAGCAGCAGATTGGGGACCCAGGGAGAAAAACTGTTTTTT. This chain links TRBV5-4 with TRBJ1-4; possibly TRBD1 for D (5 bases). The V gene's germline CDR1 is SGHNT and CDR2 YYREEE (reference sequence). Between the trimmed V and J ends, which lost 4 bases and 8 bases, there was a span of 18 bases. This CDR3 spans 15 amino acids. The entire variable domain, with the rest obtained from reference TRBV5-4 and TRBJ1-4, is as follows: ETGVTQSPTHLIKTRGQQVTLRCSSQSGHNTVSWYQQALGQGPQFIFQYYREEENGRGNFPPRFSGLQFPNYSSELNVNALELDDSALYLCASSRLGTQGEKLFFGSGTQLSVL.

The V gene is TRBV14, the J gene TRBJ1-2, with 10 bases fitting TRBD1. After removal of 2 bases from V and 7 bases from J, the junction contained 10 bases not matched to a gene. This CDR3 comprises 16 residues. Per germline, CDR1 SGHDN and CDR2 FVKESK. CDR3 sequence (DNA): TGTGCCAGCAGCCAAACCGGGACAGGGGTCCGGGGTGGCTACACCTTC. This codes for CASSQTGTGVRGGYTF. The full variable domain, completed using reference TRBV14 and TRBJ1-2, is EAGVTQFPSHSVIEKGQTVTLRCDPISGHDNLYWYRRVMGKEIKFLLHFVKESKQDESGMPNNRFLAERTGGTYSTLKVQPAELEDSGVYFCASSQTGTGVRGGYTFGSGTRLTVV.

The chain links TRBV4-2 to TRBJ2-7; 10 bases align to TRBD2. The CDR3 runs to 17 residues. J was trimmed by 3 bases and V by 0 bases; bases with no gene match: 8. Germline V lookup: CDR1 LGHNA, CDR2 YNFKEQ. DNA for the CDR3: TGTGCCAGCAGCCAAGAAGGGGAGCGGGGGGGCGACTACGAGCAGTACTTC. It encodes CASSQEGERGGDYEQYF.

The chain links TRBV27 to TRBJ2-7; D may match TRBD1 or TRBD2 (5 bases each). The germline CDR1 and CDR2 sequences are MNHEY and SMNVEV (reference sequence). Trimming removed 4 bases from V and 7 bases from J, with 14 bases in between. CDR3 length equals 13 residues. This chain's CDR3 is CASSSGTQGEQYF. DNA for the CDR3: TGTGCCAGCAGTTCGGGGACCCAAGGGGAGCAGTACTTC.

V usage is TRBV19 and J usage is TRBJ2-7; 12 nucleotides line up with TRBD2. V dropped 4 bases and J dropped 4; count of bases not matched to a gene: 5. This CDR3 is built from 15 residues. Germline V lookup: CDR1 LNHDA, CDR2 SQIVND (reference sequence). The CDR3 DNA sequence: TGTGCCAGTAGTAGTCGACTAGCGGGGGAGTACGAGCAGTACTTC. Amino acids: CASSSRLAGEYEQYF.

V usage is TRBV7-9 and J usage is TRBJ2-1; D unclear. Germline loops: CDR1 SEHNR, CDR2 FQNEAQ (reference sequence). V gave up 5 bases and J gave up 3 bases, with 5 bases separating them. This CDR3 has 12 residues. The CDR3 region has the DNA TGTGCCAGCAGCCTAGACTACAATGAGCAGTTCTTC. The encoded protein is CASSLDYNEQFF.

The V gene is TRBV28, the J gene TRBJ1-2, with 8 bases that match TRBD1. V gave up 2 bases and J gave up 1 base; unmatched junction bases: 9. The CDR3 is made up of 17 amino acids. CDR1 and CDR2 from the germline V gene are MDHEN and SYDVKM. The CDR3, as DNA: TGTGCCAGCAGTTTAGAATCTAGGGACAGGCTTAACTATGGCTACACCTTC. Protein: CASSLESRDRLNYGYTF.

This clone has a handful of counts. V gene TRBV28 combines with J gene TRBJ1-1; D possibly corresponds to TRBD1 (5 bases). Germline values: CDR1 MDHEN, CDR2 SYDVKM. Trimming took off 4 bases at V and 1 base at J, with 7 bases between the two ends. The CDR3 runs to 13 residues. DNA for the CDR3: TGTGCCAGCAGTTCCCAGGGGAACACTGAAGCTTTCTTT. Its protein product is CASSSQGNTEAFF.

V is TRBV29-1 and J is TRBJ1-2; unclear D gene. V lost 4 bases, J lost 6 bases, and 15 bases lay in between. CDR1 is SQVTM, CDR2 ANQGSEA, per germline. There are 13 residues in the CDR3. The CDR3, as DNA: TGCAGCGTTGTGGCAGAGTACTCCGATGGCTACACCTTC. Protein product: CSVVAEYSDGYTF.